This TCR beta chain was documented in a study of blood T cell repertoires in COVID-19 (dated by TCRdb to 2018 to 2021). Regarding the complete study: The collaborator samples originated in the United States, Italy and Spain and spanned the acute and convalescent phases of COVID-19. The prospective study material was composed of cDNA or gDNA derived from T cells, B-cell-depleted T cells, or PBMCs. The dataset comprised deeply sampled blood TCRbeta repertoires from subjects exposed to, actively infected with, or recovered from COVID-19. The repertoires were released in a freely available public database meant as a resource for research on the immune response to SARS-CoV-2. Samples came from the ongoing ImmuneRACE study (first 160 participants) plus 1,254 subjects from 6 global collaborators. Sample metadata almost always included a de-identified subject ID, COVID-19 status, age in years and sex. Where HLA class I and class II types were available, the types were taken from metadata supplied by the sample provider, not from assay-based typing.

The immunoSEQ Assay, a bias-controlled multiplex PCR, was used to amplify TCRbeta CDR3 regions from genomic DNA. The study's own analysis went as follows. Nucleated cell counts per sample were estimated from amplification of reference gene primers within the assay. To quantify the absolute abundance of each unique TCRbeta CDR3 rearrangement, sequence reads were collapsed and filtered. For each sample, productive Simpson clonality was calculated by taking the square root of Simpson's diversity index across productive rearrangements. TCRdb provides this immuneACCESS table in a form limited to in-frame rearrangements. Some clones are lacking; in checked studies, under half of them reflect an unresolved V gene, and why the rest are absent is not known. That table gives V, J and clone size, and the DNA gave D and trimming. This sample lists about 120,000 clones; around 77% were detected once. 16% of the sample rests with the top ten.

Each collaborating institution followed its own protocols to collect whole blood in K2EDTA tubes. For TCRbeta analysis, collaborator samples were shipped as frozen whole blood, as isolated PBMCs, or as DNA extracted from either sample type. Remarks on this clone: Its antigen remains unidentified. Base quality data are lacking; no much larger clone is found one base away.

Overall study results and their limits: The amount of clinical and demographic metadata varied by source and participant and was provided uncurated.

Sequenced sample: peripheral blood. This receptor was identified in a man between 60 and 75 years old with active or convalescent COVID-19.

CDR3 sequence: CASSLKRSSGAYEQYF. DNA sequence: TGTGCCAGCAGCTTAAAACGGTCTAGCGGGGCCTACGAGCAGTACTTC. The chain joins TRBV7-3 to TRBJ2-7, and TRBD2 aligns with 9 junction nucleotides. The CDR3 starts with the cysteine, ends with the phenylalanine, and has 16 residues. Here the CDR3 DNA is all that survives: 48 bases in frame from base 1. Based on the germline V gene, the CDR1 and CDR2 sequences are SGHTA and FQGTGA. Unmatched junction bases come to 6, with V trimmed by 1 base and J by 2 bases.